This TCR beta chain was sequenced in a study of blood T cells in healthy people across ages. General observations from the study: Without sorted subsets, naive and antigen-experienced compartments could not be conclusively compared. Higher diversity, along with more naive CD4+ cells, distinguished long-lived donors from aged donors. It was held that diversity estimates obtained from one million T cells represented underestimates.

This CDR3 spans 13 amino acids. V dropped 5 bases and J dropped 6; count of bases not matched to a gene: 3. The germline V gene has CDR1 SGHTA and CDR2 FQGNSA. With a J-beta primer mix and a sample-barcoded 5' primer, a second PCR ran roughly 6 to 12 cycles. Sequencing recovered at least 2.5 million CDR3-containing paired-end reads from each sample. TCRdb redid the calling of the 5' RACE reads with MiXCR, one entry per CDR3 protein. The sample lists around 870,000 distinct CDR3 sequences, around 26% occurring once. This clonotype was recorded a few times. Its antigen is not identified. The chain carries TRBV7-2 and TRBJ2-2; 7 nucleotides match TRBD1. Sequencing was performed on blood. This sequence was found in a woman aged 80 or older in good health. The CDR3: CASSRRGSGELFF. In DNA, the CDR3 is TGTGCCAGCAGCCGCAGGGGGTCCGGGGAGCTGTTTTTT.